The entry that follows covers one T cell receptor beta chain sequence. The antigen remains undetermined. Using immunoSEQ multiplex PCR, the repertoire was profiled, and TCRdb retains in-frame clones only, with some absent. The sample shows some 170,000 clones, approximately 86% of them seen only once. The length of the CDR3 is 15 residues. V shed 10 bases and J 2 bases; nucleotides not matched to a gene: 13. CDR1 and CDR2 (germline): LNHDA, SQIVND (reference sequence). These data originate in a study of cytomegalovirus exposure and HLA in healthy donors. The wider study: The 95 to 150 validation repertoires used the same platform as the roughly 670 first-cohort repertoires, a later analysis reported. Study-wide findings and caveats: Researchers catalogued over 150 TCR beta chains as cytomegalovirus-associated. According to a subsequent analysis, TCR clusters identified in the first cohort showed a tendency to co-occur across the approximately 130 validation repertoires.

This chain connects TRBV19 to TRBJ1-1; TRBD1 matches 7 bases. The receptor was derived from a young man in good health and CMV-seropositive. What was sequenced was PBMCs. CDR3 in amino acids: CATSNPDRTNTEAFF. The CDR3 nucleotides read TGTGCCACTTCGAACCCGGACAGGACTAACACTGAAGCTTTCTTT.